The clone carrying this T cell receptor (beta chain) was observed many times. Unique molecular identifiers tagged the TCRbeta library. TCRdb independently ran MiXCR on the PCR reads; one entry per CDR3 protein. This table holds about 690,000 distinct CDR3 sequences, 15% to 20% found once. This sample was taken from a study of T-cell reconstitution after alpha-beta-depleted transplantation in children. With V trimmed by 8 bases and J by 3 bases, 11 bases remained unmatched. CDR1 is DFQATT and CDR2 is SNEGSKA in the germline V gene (reference sequence). This CDR3 region has 15 residues. The input for sequencing was PBMCs from the stem cell graft donor, taken from the stem cell graft. The clonotype originates from a human donor who donated a stem cell graft to a child with acute myeloid leukemia. This rearrangement joins TRBV20-1 to TRBJ2-2; TRBD2 matches 8 bases. CDR3 in amino acids: CSSSSAGAHTGELFF. DNA of the CDR3: TGCAGTTCCTCGTCAGCGGGGGCCCACACCGGGGAGCTGTTTTTT.